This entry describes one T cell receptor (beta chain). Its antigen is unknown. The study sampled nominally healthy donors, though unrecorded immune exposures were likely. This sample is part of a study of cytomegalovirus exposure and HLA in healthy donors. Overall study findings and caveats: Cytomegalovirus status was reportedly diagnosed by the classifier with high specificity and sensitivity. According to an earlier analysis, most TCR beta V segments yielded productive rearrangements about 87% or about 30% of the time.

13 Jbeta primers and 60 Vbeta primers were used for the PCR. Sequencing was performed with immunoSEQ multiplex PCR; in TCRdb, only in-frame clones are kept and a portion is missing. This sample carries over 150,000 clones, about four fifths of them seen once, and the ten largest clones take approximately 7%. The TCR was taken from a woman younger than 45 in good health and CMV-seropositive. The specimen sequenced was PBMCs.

CDR3 region: CSVRRTGGIGNEQFF. The CDR3 DNA sequence: TGCAGCGTCCGGAGAACAGGGGGCATTGGAAATGAGCAGTTCTTC. The rearrangement joins TRBV29-1 to TRBJ2-1, with 9 bases identical to TRBD1. Germline-derived CDR1 and CDR2 are SQVTM and ANQGSEA. Trimming cost V 6 bases and J 7 bases; bases outside gene matches: 13. CDR3 length: 15 residues.